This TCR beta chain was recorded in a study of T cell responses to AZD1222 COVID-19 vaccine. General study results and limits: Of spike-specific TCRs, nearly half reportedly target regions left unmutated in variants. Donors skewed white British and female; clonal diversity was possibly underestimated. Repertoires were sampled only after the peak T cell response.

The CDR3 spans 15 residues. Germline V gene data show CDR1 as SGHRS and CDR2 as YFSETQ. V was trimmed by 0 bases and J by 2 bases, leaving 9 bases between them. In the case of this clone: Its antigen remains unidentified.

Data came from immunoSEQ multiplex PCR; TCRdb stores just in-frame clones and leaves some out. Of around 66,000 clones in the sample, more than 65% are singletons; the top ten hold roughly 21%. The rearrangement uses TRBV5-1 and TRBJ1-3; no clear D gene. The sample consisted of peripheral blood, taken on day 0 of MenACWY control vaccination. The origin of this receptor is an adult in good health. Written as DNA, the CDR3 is TGCGCCAGCAGCTTGGCAGGAGCTACTGGAAACACCATATATTTT. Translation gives CASSLAGATGNTIYF.